The source of this TCR beta chain is a study of lymphopenia after photon versus proton radiotherapy. On this clone: Its antigen is still unknown.

Overall study findings and caveats: Oligoclonal CD8+ Temra expansion after nadir drove photon patients' diversity drop. Larger post-nadir TCR diversity loss correlated inversely with survival in deceased patients. Only patients who died were analyzed for survival; proton advantage is unproven. Proton therapy kept repertoires fairly stable, unlike photons, which gained effector/memory cells.

The CDR3 contains 15 residues. CDR1 is SGHVS and CDR2 is FQNEAQ in the germline V gene. The V end was cut by 1 base, the J end by 4 bases, with 11 bases between. Only in-frame clones appear in the TCRdb table, and some are missing; sequencing was by immunoSEQ multiplex PCR. Among 15,000 or so clones listed, approximately 91% were seen once. Sequencing was performed on peripheral blood, taken from a patient treated with proton-based radiotherapy. This TCR came from a woman aged 60-70 years with cholangiocarcinoma. Some clones in this sample may be carry-over from other donors' samples. J is TRBJ1-3 and V is TRBV7-8, with a weak D call TRBD1 (6 bases). In nucleotides, the CDR3 is TGTGCCAGCAGCTTAGGTCCAGGGGCCGGAAACACCATATATTTT. Amino acids: CASSLGPGAGNTIYF. Combining the CDR3 with reference TRBV7-8 and TRBJ1-3 gives the whole variable domain GAGVSQSPRYKVAKRGQDVALRCDPISGHVSLFWYQQALGQGPEFLTYFQNEAQLDKSGLPSDRFFAERPEGSVSTLKIQRTQQEDSAVYLCASSLGPGAGNTIYFGEGSWLTVV.